In its sample, the clone carrying this T cell receptor (beta chain) was seen many times. The antigen is undetermined. The data derive from a study of CD8 T cells in ankylosing spondylitis. Findings and caveats of the study: One TCR beta motif, made up of eight or nine highly homologous variants, appeared characteristic of ankylosing spondylitis blood.

TCRdb called the 5' RACE reads again in MiXCR, with one record for every CDR3 protein. The data contain about 340,000 distinct CDR3 sequences, roughly 20% of them singletons. This clonotype was obtained from a male donor with ankylosing spondylitis or in good health (not recorded which). The specimen was blood, either unsorted or a sorted T cell fraction (not recorded which).

In nucleotides, the CDR3 is TGCAGTGCTGAACAGGGGGCGGGTAATGAGCAGTTCTTC. This gives the protein CSAEQGAGNEQFF. This chain uses TRBV20-1 with TRBJ2-1; the match to TRBD1 covers 9 bases. The CDR3 length is 13 residues. From germline, CDR1 is DFQATT and CDR2 SNEGSKA (reference sequence). V lost 5 bases and J lost 7; bases outside the gene matches: 6.